The next 19 T cell receptor beta chains were all read from a single sample in a study of blood T cell repertoires in COVID-19. TCRdb's table, derived via immunoSEQ multiplex PCR, lists solely in-frame clones and lacks some. The sample contains fewer than 350,000 clones, roughly 86% of which appear only once. What was sequenced was peripheral blood. Every receptor here comes from a woman between 45 and 65 years old who had recovered from COVID-19.

The gene calls are TRBV6-2 or TRBV6-3 and TRBJ2-5, with a possible D match to TRBD2 (6 bases). The CDR3 spans 15 residues. V lost 5 bases to trimming and J lost 1 base, with 14 bases between them. The germline V gene encodes CDR1 MNHEY and CDR2 SVGEGT. CDR3 DNA: TGTGCCAGCAGTAAGTACCCGGGACTCCAAGAGACCCAGTACTTC. It is translated as CASSKYPGLQETQYF.

V usage is TRBV29-1 and J usage is TRBJ2-2; TRBD1 aligns across 10 bases. The V gene's germline CDR1 is SQVTM and CDR2 ANQGSEA. The CDR3 length is 15 residues. J gave up 4 bases and V 5 bases, and 7 bases lay outside the gene matches. CDR3 bases: TGCAGCGTTCGGGCGGGGACAGGGGCCACCGGGGAGCTGTTTTTT. Translation: CSVRAGTGATGELFF.

V and J are TRBV5-1 and TRBJ2-3, with TRBD2 as a possible D gene (6 bases). V shed 4 bases and J shed 3 bases, with 15 bases lying between them. The CDR3 runs 15 residues. CDR1 is SGHRS and CDR2 is YFSETQ in the germline V gene. CDR3: CASSGTGTQTDTQYF. The CDR3 coding sequence is TGCGCCAGCAGCGGTACCGGGACTCAGACAGATACGCAGTATTTT.

The chain has TRBV19 and TRBJ2-1; 9 nucleotides agree with TRBD1. The CDR3 is 15 residues long. J was trimmed by 4 bases and V by 6 bases; bases with no gene match: 7. Germline CDR1 is LNHDA and CDR2 is SQIVND (reference sequence). DNA of the CDR3: TGTGCCAGTAGCCCCGGGACAGGGCGATACAATGAGCAGTTCTTC. Its protein product is CASSPGTGRYNEQFF.

CDR3 region: CASSFLVGTSDTGELFF. CDR3 bases: TGTGCCAGCAGCTTTTTAGTCGGGACTAGTGACACCGGGGAGCTGTTTTTT. V gene TRBV7-2 combines with J gene TRBJ2-2; 8 nucleotides agree with TRBD2. V lost 3 bases and J lost 3; bases outside the gene matches: 9. The germline V gene has CDR1 SGHTA and CDR2 FQGNSA. The CDR3 is 17 residues long.

This chain connects TRBV5-1 to TRBJ2-6, with D perhaps TRBD1 (6 bases). V was pared by 4 bases and J by 0 bases, with 20 bases between. The CDR3 runs to 19 residues. Germline V gene data show CDR1 as SGHRS and CDR2 as YFSETQ. CDR3 sequence: CASSRRQEDAISGANVLTF. Written as DNA, the CDR3 is TGCGCCAGCAGCAGACGACAGGAGGACGCTATCTCTGGGGCCAACGTCCTGACTTTC.

The rearrangement joins TRBV28 to TRBJ1-2, with D possibly TRBD1 on 5 matching bases. With 2 bases removed from V and 2 bases from J, the gap between germline ends came to 12 bases. The length of the CDR3 is 15 residues. Germline V CDR1 and CDR2: MDHEN, SYDVKM. The CDR3 is CASSLHLTENYGYTF. The DNA of the CDR3 is TGTGCCAGCAGTTTACACCTGACAGAGAACTATGGCTACACCTTC.

The CDR3 loop reads CASSLEGLAIIDEQYF. CDR3 DNA: TGCGCCAGCAGCTTGGAGGGACTAGCTATAATCGACGAGCAGTACTTC. The genes are TRBV5-1 and TRBJ2-7, with 9 positions matching TRBD2. V trimming: 0 bases; J trimming: 5 bases; junction bases outside the gene matches: 9. Germline V gene sequence: CDR1 SGHRS, CDR2 YFSETQ. There are 16 residues in the CDR3. The full variable domain, with the rest looked up from reference TRBV5-1 and TRBJ2-7, is KAGVTQTPRYLIKTRGQQVTLSCSPISGHRSVSWYQQTPGQGLQFLFEYFSETQRNKGNFPGRFSGRQFSNSRSEMNVSTLELGDSALYLCASSLEGLAIIDEQYFGPGTRLTVT.

The gene calls are TRBV9 and TRBJ2-7, with 9 bases fitting TRBD1. The CDR3 covers 15 residues. Germline V gene lookup returns CDR1 SGDLS and CDR2 YYNGEE. V was pared by 0 bases and J by 3 bases, with 4 bases of the junction left unmatched. CDR3 sequence: CASSVGQGVLYEQYF. The CDR3 bases are TGTGCCAGCAGCGTAGGACAGGGGGTCCTCTACGAGCAGTACTTC.

The chain carries TRBV18 and TRBJ1-1; 12 bases line up with TRBD1. V trimming: 0 bases; J trimming: 3 bases; junction bases outside the gene matches: 5. In germline, CDR1 is KGHSH, CDR2 LQKENI. The CDR3 is 17 residues long. CDR3: CASSPPGTGGIYTEAFF. In DNA form, the CDR3 reads TGTGCCAGCTCACCACCCGGGACAGGGGGCATATACACTGAAGCTTTCTTT.

This sequence joins TRBV4-3 and TRBJ2-2; the D is unclear. Trimming left V 2 bases short and J 5 bases short, with 9 bases between. The CDR3 extends over 14 amino acids. CDR1 is LGHNA, CDR2 YSLEER, per germline. The CDR3 spells CASSQSEVTGELFF. The CDR3 DNA is TGCGCCAGCAGCCAAAGTGAGGTGACCGGGGAGCTGTTTTTT.

This clone appeared once. J is TRBJ1-6 and V is TRBV4-3; D is perhaps TRBD1 (5 bases). The CDR3 covers 16 residues. Per germline, CDR1 LGHNA and CDR2 YSLEER. The V gene lost 1 base and the J gene lost 7 bases, with 14 bases spanning the gap. The CDR3 coding sequence is TGCGCCAGCAGCCAAGGGGGGGGAACTGGGAATTCACCCCTCCACTTT. Translation gives CASSQGGGTGNSPLHF.

The CDR3 DNA reads as TGTGCCAGCAGCTACTTTGCAACTAATGAAAAACTGTTTTTT. It encodes CASSYFATNEKLFF. V and J are TRBV5-8 and TRBJ1-4, with D unresolved. This CDR3 region has 14 residues. The V end lost 3 bases, the J end lost 0 bases, and 6 bases lay between the germline ends. Looked up from germline, CDR1 is SGHTS and CDR2 is YDEGEE.

V usage is TRBV28 and J usage is TRBJ2-7; maybe TRBD2 (6 bases). Trimming took 8 bases from V and 3 from J, leaving 11 bases between them. Germline CDR1 MDHEN, CDR2 SYDVKM. This CDR3 contains 12 residues. The CDR3 protein is CASRELGYEQYF. CDR3 in DNA: TGTGCCAGCCGGGAGCTCGGCTACGAGCAGTACTTC.

The rearrangement links TRBV5-4 to TRBJ1-2; D ambiguous. The CDR3 covers 13 residues. Trimming removed 0 bases from V and 2 bases from J, with 5 bases in between. From germline, CDR1 is SGHNT and CDR2 YYREEE (reference sequence). The CDR3 is CASSLEQNYGYTF. Written as DNA, the CDR3 is TGTGCCAGCAGCTTGGAACAAAACTATGGCTACACCTTC.

The chain is built from TRBV28 and TRBJ2-2; 7 positions match TRBD2. Per the germline V gene, CDR1 is MDHEN and CDR2 is SYDVKM. With 8 bases clipped from V and 7 bases from J, the junction kept 10 bases outside the gene matches. The CDR3 totals 14 residues. The CDR3 is CASRDYSGVGELFF. DNA for the CDR3: TGTGCCAGCCGGGACTACTCGGGGGTCGGGGAGCTGTTTTTT.

The chain combines TRBV18 with TRBJ1-5, with 8 bases lining up with TRBD1. Losses at the gene ends were 4 bases for V and 3 bases for J; bases not matched to a gene: 2. CDR1 KGHSH and CDR2 LQKENI come from the germline V gene. The length of the CDR3 is 14 residues. CDR3 nucleotide sequence: TGTGCCAGCTCACAGGGACAGGACAATCAGCCCCAGCATTTT. As protein: CASSQGQDNQPQHF.

The rearrangement uses TRBV7-2 and TRBJ1-1; 10 bases are shared with TRBD1. Trimming at V came to 0 bases and at J to 7 bases, leaving 11 bases not matched to a gene. Germline CDR1 is SGHTA and CDR2 is FQGNSA. The length of the CDR3 is 17 residues. CDR3: CASSLAYPGQGILEAFF. CDR3 sequence (DNA): TGTGCCAGCAGCTTAGCCTACCCGGGACAGGGGATTCTTGAAGCTTTCTTT.

V is TRBV19 and J is TRBJ2-2; maybe TRBD2 (5 bases). CDR3 length: 13 residues. V lost 5 bases and J 6 bases, leaving 10 bases between the germline ends. The germline CDR1 and CDR2 sequences are LNHDA and SQIVND (reference sequence). Here the CDR3 reads CASSYTRSGELFF. In DNA, the CDR3 is TGTGCCAGTAGTTACACTAGGTCCGGGGAGCTGTTTTTT.